This T cell receptor beta chain is drawn from a study of shared clonotypes between healthy human individuals. Sequenced by immunoSEQ multiplex PCR; TCRdb stores in-frame clones only, minus some. Here the sample spans fewer than 400,000 clones, 74% being singletons. Participating donors were healthy, HIV-negative adults free of recent acute infections or vaccinations. Germline CDR1 WSHSY, CDR2 SAAADI. The CDR3 is made up of 13 amino acids. The ends lost 6 bases at V and 7 bases at J; junction bases unmatched: 9. Sample: memory CD4+ T cells sorted from blood. Sample subset: CD45RA-negative fraction. The chain carries TRBV10-2 and TRBJ2-7; 7 positions match TRBD1. The TCR comes from a man between 25 and 39 years old in good health. CDR3 sequence: CASRTGVFVEQYF. The CDR3 DNA follows: TGCGCCAGCAGAACAGGGGTGTTTGTGGAGCAGTACTTC.